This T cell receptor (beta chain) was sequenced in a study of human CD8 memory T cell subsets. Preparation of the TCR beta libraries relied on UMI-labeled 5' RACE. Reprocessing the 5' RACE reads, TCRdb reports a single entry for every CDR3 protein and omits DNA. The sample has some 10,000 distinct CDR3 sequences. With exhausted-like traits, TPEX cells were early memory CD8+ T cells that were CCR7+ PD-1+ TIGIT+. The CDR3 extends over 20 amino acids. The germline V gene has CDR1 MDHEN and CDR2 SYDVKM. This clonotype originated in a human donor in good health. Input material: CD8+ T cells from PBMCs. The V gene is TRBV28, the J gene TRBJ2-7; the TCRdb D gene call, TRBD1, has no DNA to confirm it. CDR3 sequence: CASSLSPGTGKIGSSYEQYF. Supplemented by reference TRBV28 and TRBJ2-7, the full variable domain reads DVKVTQSSRYLVKRTGEKVFLECVQDMDHENMFWYRQDPGLGLRLIYFSYDVKMKEKGDIPEGYSVSREKKERFSLILESASTNQTSMYLCASSLSPGTGKIGSSYEQYFGPGTRLTVT.